This T cell receptor (beta chain) was sequenced in a study of blood T cell repertoires in COVID-19. This clone was seen just once. The CDR3 is 12 residues long. Deletions cut 6 bases from V and 7 bases from J, with 12 bases between. TCRdb keeps only in-frame clones here, not all; method: immunoSEQ multiplex PCR. This sample carries about 320,000 clones, 89% of them seen once, and the ten largest clones take roughly 6.5%. The V gene is TRBV12-3 or TRBV12-4, the J gene TRBJ1-1, with unresolved D. This clonotype was obtained from a man in his late teens or twenties who had recovered from COVID-19. The specimen sequenced was peripheral blood. As DNA, the CDR3 is TGTGCCAGCAGATCTCAGCGGAATGAAGCTTTCTTT. Encoded protein: CASRSQRNEAFF.